These T cell receptor beta chains were read from a single sample in a study of T-cell memory formation after mild COVID-19. TCRdb recomputed calls from the 5' RACE reads with MiXCR, one row per CDR3 protein. The sample includes under 200,000 distinct CDR3 sequences, roughly a third seen only once; the top ten take around 11%. The sample was PBMCs or a T cell subset sorted from them (not recorded which). The receptors come from an adult woman who had mild COVID-19 (a few samples of this study predate the infection). Cell type and time point are not known. Each CDR3 is given with its conserved first and last residue. A D gene is named only where the DNA matches it firmly. Size is omitted from some rows. Given values are once, few, many or a class for expanded clones.

TRBJ2-3	13	.	TRBV12-5	.	CASGSPTTDTQYF	TGTGCTAGTGGTTCCCCAACTACAGATACGCAGTATTTT
TRBJ2-1	14	.	TRBV5-1	.	CASILWTTDNEQFF	TGCGCCAGCATCCTTTGGACTACAGACAATGAGCAGTTCTTC
TRBJ1-2	14	few	TRBV12-3/TRBV12-4	TRBD1	CASRIGRGQQGYTF	TGTGCCAGCAGGATAGGGAGGGGGCAGCAAGGCTACACCTTC
TRBJ2-2	16	.	TRBV7-8	.	CASSLARLDYTGELFF	TGTGCCAGCAGCTTAGCGCGTCTAGACTACACCGGGGAGCTGTTTTTT
TRBJ1-1	14	.	TRBV6-6	.	CASSLTGWSTEAFF	TGTGCCAGCAGTCTAACCGGGTGGAGCACTGAAGCTTTCTTT
TRBJ1-1	19	.	TRBV14	TRBD1	CASSLASWRQGARDTEAFF	TGTGCCAGCAGCCTTGCGTCATGGAGACAGGGAGCGAGGGACACTGAAGCTTTCTTT
TRBJ2-5	15	few	TRBV7-9	TRBD1	CASSSTGQGQETQYF	TGTGCCAGCAGCTCCACTGGACAGGGGCAAGAGACCCAGTACTTC
TRBJ2-3	16	few	TRBV5-1	.	CASSLDGGTSTDTQYF	TGCGCCAGCAGCCTCGACGGGGGTACTAGCACAGATACGCAGTATTTT
TRBJ2-1	17	few	TRBV7-3	TRBD2	CASSAPGLANSYNEQFF	TGTGCCAGCAGCGCTCCGGGACTAGCTAACTCCTACAATGAGCAGTTCTTC
TRBJ2-7	14	few	TRBV20-1	.	CSARDEGSWHEQYF	TGCAGTGCTAGAGATGAAGGCAGCTGGCACGAGCAGTACTTC
TRBJ2-5	13	few	TRBV7-3	.	CASSPWRQETQYF	TGTGCCAGCAGCCCCTGGCGGCAAGAGACCCAGTACTTC
TRBJ2-3	15	.	TRBV6-5	.	CASRGPTGFADTQYF	TGTGCCAGCAGAGGCCCTACAGGGTTCGCAGATACGCAGTATTTT
TRBJ2-7	14	once	TRBV20-1	TRBD2	CSARRTSGTYEQYF	TGCAGTGCTAGAAGGACTAGCGGTACCTACGAGCAGTACTTC
TRBJ2-7	15	.	TRBV15	TRBD1	CATSRPGQGPYEQYF	TGTGCCACCAGCAGACCGGGACAGGGTCCGTACGAGCAGTACTTC
TRBJ2-3	12	.	TRBV18	.	CASSPREDTQYF	TGTGCCAGCTCACCCAGGGAGGATACGCAGTATTTT
TRBJ1-1	13	few	TRBV20-1	.	CSAREAGSTEAFF	TGCAGTGCTAGAGAGGCAGGGAGTACTGAAGCTTTCTTT
TRBJ1-2	15	.	TRBV6-1	TRBD1	CASRNRDSINYGYTF	TGTGCCAGCAGGAACCGGGACAGTATTAACTATGGCTACACCTTC
TRBJ2-2	16	few	TRBV6-5	.	CASSYSIGRGPGELFF	TGTGCCAGCAGTTACTCGATAGGCAGGGGACCCGGGGAGCTGTTTTTT
TRBJ2-7	14	few	TRBV25-1	TRBD1	CASSHTGTVYEQYF	TGTGCCAGCAGTCATACCGGGACAGTTTACGAGCAGTACTTC
TRBJ2-3	18	once	TRBV4-1	TRBD2	CASSQEAAASGGTDTQYF	TGCGCCAGCAGCCAAGAAGCGGCGGCTAGCGGGGGCACAGATACGCAGTATTTT
TRBJ2-1	15	.	TRBV3-1	TRBD2	CASSQGGGATNEQFF	TGTGCCAGCAGCCAAGGCGGGGGGGCCACAAATGAGCAGTTCTTC
TRBJ2-3	18	many	TRBV27	TRBD1	CASTWTGGSLLPTDTQYF	TGTGCCAGCACTTGGACAGGGGGCTCCCTACTTCCGACAGATACGCAGTATTTT
TRBJ1-2	13	.	TRBV7-2	TRBD1	CASSPGQNYGYTF	TGTGCCAGCAGCCCGGGACAGAACTATGGCTACACCTTC
TRBJ2-2	14	.	TRBV9	.	CASSVGGDPGKLFF	TGTGCCAGCAGCGTAGGGGGGGATCCCGGGAAGCTGTTTTTT
TRBJ2-4	16	once	TRBV6-6	.	CASSPTTGLAKNIQYF	TGTGCCAGCAGTCCTACGACGGGATTAGCCAAAAACATTCAGTACTTC
TRBJ2-1	15	.	TRBV4-1	TRBD2	CASSQWRGGHNEQFF	TGCGCCAGCAGCCAGTGGCGGGGGGGCCACAATGAGCAGTTCTTC
TRBJ2-7	16	many	TRBV4-3	.	CAITAAPKERRYEQYF	TGCGCCATCACAGCAGCCCCCAAGGAGCGAAGGTACGAGCAGTACTTC
TRBJ1-2	16	.	TRBV7-9	TRBD1	CASSLTSNRGGYGYTF	TGTGCCAGCAGCTTAACATCTAACAGGGGGGGCTATGGCTACACCTTC
TRBJ2-7	16	few	TRBV29-1	TRBD1	CSVEASRADRVYEQYF	TGCAGCGTTGAAGCCTCCCGCGCGGACAGGGTTTACGAGCAGTACTTC
TRBJ2-7	14	.	TRBV5-8	.	CASSLGQGNSGQYF	TGTGCCAGCAGCTTAGGGCAGGGGAACTCTGGGCAGTACTTC
TRBJ1-2	15	.	TRBV5-1	TRBD1	CASSLAGQGNYGYTF	TGCGCCAGCAGCTTGGCCGGACAGGGTAACTATGGCTACACCTTC
TRBJ2-2	15	.	TRBV2	.	CASSENMGSPGELFF	TGTGCCAGCAGTGAGAACATGGGGTCGCCCGGGGAGCTGTTTTTT
TRBJ2-3	15	few	TRBV7-9	.	CASSSERSPPDTQYF	TGTGCCAGCAGCTCAGAGCGGAGTCCCCCAGATACGCAGTATTTT
TRBJ1-1	13	.	TRBV5-1	TRBD1	CASSWDSGTEAFF	TGCGCCAGCAGCTGGGACAGTGGCACTGAAGCTTTCTTT
TRBJ2-1	17	.	TRBV20-1	.	CSASKPGTPSTYNEQFF	TGCAGTGCTAGCAAACCCGGGACTCCCTCTACCTACAATGAGCAGTTCTTC
TRBJ2-5	15	few	TRBV6-5	.	CASSYSTNPRETQYF	TGTGCCAGCAGTTACTCGACTAACCCGCGGGAGACCCAGTACTTC
TRBJ2-3	17	.	TRBV7-3	TRBD1	CASSAGTANTVLDTQYF	TGTGCCAGCAGCGCCGGGACAGCAAACACAGTCCTAGATACGCAGTATTTT
TRBJ2-7	13	.	TRBV29-1	TRBD2	CSVEGLAGPEQYF	TGCAGCGTTGAAGGACTAGCGGGACCCGAGCAGTACTTC
TRBJ2-1	15	once	TRBV27	TRBD1	CASSWAGGLINEQFF	TGTGCCAGCAGTTGGGCAGGGGGTCTTATCAATGAGCAGTTCTTC
TRBJ1-5	13	few	TRBV12-3/TRBV12-4	.	CASSPRRDQPQHF	TGTGCCAGCAGTCCGAGAAGGGATCAGCCCCAGCATTTT
TRBJ2-3	14	.	TRBV7-9	.	CASSLYDYTDTQYF	TGTGCCAGCAGCTTATACGACTACACAGATACGCAGTATTTT
TRBJ2-2	15	.	TRBV6-2/TRBV6-3	.	CASSLGMRDTGELFF	TGTGCCAGCAGCCTCGGAATGCGGGACACCGGGGAGCTGTTTTTT
TRBJ2-7	12	.	TRBV25-1	.	CASSEFGPGQYF	TGTGCCAGCAGTGAATTCGGACCAGGGCAGTACTTC
TRBJ1-2	13	.	TRBV12-3/TRBV12-4	.	CASSFGHNYGYTF	TGTGCCAGCAGTTTCGGTCATAACTATGGCTACACCTTC
TRBJ2-7	13	few	TRBV29-1	.	CSAGTDRSYEQYF	TGCAGCGCGGGGACGGACCGTTCCTACGAGCAGTACTTC
TRBJ2-3	15	few	TRBV11-2	.	CASSFFSGAPDTQYF	TGTGCCAGCAGCTTCTTCTCGGGAGCCCCAGATACGCAGTATTTT
TRBJ1-1	16	.	TRBV3-1	.	CASSQDLGAGRTEAFF	TGTGCCAGCAGCCAAGATCTAGGGGCAGGGAGGACTGAAGCTTTCTTT